This T cell receptor (beta chain) was sequenced for a study of neurological immune-mediated disorders. Points from the study as a whole: It was HTLV-1-associated myelopathy that showed the most TCR clonal expansion, while multiple sclerosis showed the least, falling below healthy controls.

This clonotype was detected a few times. Its matching antigen is unknown. An end of the junction differs from the germline gene, which may be a read error. TCRdb reprocessed the 5' RACE reads with MiXCR, giving one entry per CDR3 protein. The sample lists 45,000 or so distinct CDR3 sequences; 10% to 15% were seen once. This sequence originates from a female donor in good health. Sequences were obtained from PBMCs.

CDR3 nucleotides: TGTGCTAGCAGCTTAGGTCAGCGCTCCTCCTACAATGAGCAGTTCTTC. Translating gives CASSLGQRSSYNEQFF. The chain recombines TRBV7-7 with TRBJ2-1; no firm D call. This CDR3 comprises 16 residues. Germline lookup yields CDR1 SSHAT and CDR2 FNYEAQ (reference sequence).